Listed below are T cell receptor beta chains from one sample, sequenced in a study of cytomegalovirus exposure and HLA in healthy donors. TCRdb keeps only in-frame clones here, not all; method: immunoSEQ multiplex PCR. The data show some 130,000 clones, with about 79% seen just once and more than 1.5% held by the top ten. Source material: PBMCs. The receptors stem from a man aged 18-30 years in good health and CMV-seronegative. CDR3s include the opening cysteine and the closing phenylalanine or tryptophan. The D gene is left open where the match is weak. The size field is filled for only some rows; it gives once, few, many or a size class.

j_gene: TRBJ2-1
abundance: .
v_gene: TRBV6-5
d_gene: .
CDR3aa: CASSYQTASSYNEQFF
CDR3nt: TGTGCCAGCAGTTACCAGACTGCCAGCTCCTACAATGAGCAGTTCTTC

j_gene: TRBJ2-1
abundance: few
v_gene: TRBV6-4
d_gene: TRBD2
CDR3aa: CASSDGTTNEQFF
CDR3nt: TGTGCCAGCAGTGACGGGACTACCAATGAGCAGTTCTTC

j_gene: TRBJ2-3
abundance: .
v_gene: TRBV6-1
d_gene: .
CDR3aa: CASFRQFSTDTQYF
CDR3nt: TGTGCCAGCTTTCGCCAGTTCAGCACAGATACGCAGTATTTT

j_gene: TRBJ1-5
abundance: .
v_gene: TRBV6-1
d_gene: .
CDR3aa: CASSEIRLYSNQPQHF
CDR3nt: TGTGCCAGCAGTGAAATCAGGCTATATAGCAATCAGCCCCAGCATTTT

j_gene: TRBJ1-1
abundance: .
v_gene: TRBV7-3
d_gene: TRBD1
CDR3aa: CASSSTGGSEAFF
CDR3nt: TGTGCCAGCAGCTCGACAGGGGGCTCAGAAGCTTTCTTT

j_gene: TRBJ2-7
abundance: .
v_gene: TRBV28
d_gene: .
CDR3aa: CASSAGRPPYEQYF
CDR3nt: TGTGCCAGCAGTGCCGGGAGACCGCCCTACGAGCAGTACTTC

j_gene: TRBJ1-2
abundance: once
v_gene: TRBV13
d_gene: .
CDR3aa: CASSFSRGDYGYTF
CDR3nt: TGTGCCAGCAGCTTTTCTCGGGGGGACTATGGCTACACCTTC

j_gene: TRBJ1-5
abundance: .
v_gene: TRBV28
d_gene: TRBD1
CDR3aa: CASSLGTGLQPQHF
CDR3nt: TGTGCCAGCAGTTTGGGGACAGGCCTTCAGCCCCAGCATTTT

j_gene: TRBJ2-1
abundance: .
v_gene: TRBV5-1
d_gene: TRBD2
CDR3aa: CASSLTSGSSYNEQFF
CDR3nt: TGCGCCAGCAGCTTAACTAGCGGGAGTTCCTACAATGAGCAGTTCTTC

j_gene: TRBJ2-1
abundance: .
v_gene: TRBV10-3
d_gene: TRBD2
CDR3aa: CAISAYSGSVSNEQFF
CDR3nt: TGTGCCATCAGTGCATATAGCGGGAGTGTCTCGAATGAGCAGTTCTTC

j_gene: TRBJ1-1
abundance: .
v_gene: TRBV30
d_gene: .
CDR3aa: CAWRGLRNTEAFF
CDR3nt: TGTGCCTGGAGGGGACTCAGGAACACTGAAGCTTTCTTT

j_gene: TRBJ1-5
abundance: .
v_gene: TRBV19
d_gene: .
CDR3aa: CATTRLIDSNQPQHF
CDR3nt: TGTGCCACCACCCGACTTATAGACAGCAATCAGCCCCAGCATTTT

j_gene: TRBJ2-7
abundance: .
v_gene: TRBV7-9
d_gene: .
CDR3aa: CASSSLRAGDYEQYF
CDR3nt: TGTGCCAGCAGCTCCCTCCGGGCAGGGGACTACGAGCAGTACTTC

j_gene: TRBJ2-1
abundance: .
v_gene: TRBV21-1
d_gene: .
CDR3aa: CASSAPGQGAPHEQFF
CDR3nt: TGTGCCAGCAGCGCCCCAGGGCAGGGCGCCCCTCATGAGCAGTTCTTC

j_gene: TRBJ2-3
abundance: once
v_gene: TRBV5-1
d_gene: TRBD2
CDR3aa: CASSPGTSGDTQYF
CDR3nt: TGCGCCAGCAGCCCCGGGACTAGCGGAGATACGCAGTATTTT

j_gene: TRBJ1-1
abundance: .
v_gene: TRBV6-5
d_gene: .
CDR3aa: CASGGGTEAFF
CDR3nt: TGTGCCAGCGGGGGAGGCACTGAAGCTTTCTTT

j_gene: TRBJ2-2
abundance: .
v_gene: TRBV4-1
d_gene: TRBD2
CDR3aa: CASSQVAGVFGRELFF
CDR3nt: TGCGCCAGCAGCCAAGTGGCGGGAGTGTTCGGAAGGGAGCTGTTTTTT

j_gene: TRBJ2-1
abundance: .
v_gene: TRBV5-4
d_gene: TRBD2
CDR3aa: CASSGGTSGSLWLYNEQFF
CDR3nt: TGTGCCAGCAGCGGAGGGACTAGCGGGAGTCTATGGTTATACAATGAGCAGTTCTTC

j_gene: TRBJ1-1
abundance: once
v_gene: TRBV2
d_gene: .
CDR3aa: CARRTDSLAREAFF
CDR3nt: TGTGCCAGACGAACAGACAGCCTGGCTCGTGAAGCTTTCTTT

j_gene: TRBJ2-2
abundance: once
v_gene: TRBV29-1
d_gene: TRBD1
CDR3aa: CSVTRLGQGKAGELFF
CDR3nt: TGCAGCGTGACGAGGCTAGGACAGGGAAAGGCCGGGGAGCTGTTTTTT

j_gene: TRBJ2-1
abundance: .
v_gene: TRBV4-3
d_gene: TRBD2
CDR3aa: CASSGGGRRSEQFF
CDR3nt: TGCGCCAGCTCGGGGGGCGGGAGGAGATCTGAGCAGTTCTTC

j_gene: TRBJ2-3
abundance: .
v_gene: TRBV27
d_gene: .
CDR3aa: CATGSGEADTQYF
CDR3nt: TGTGCCACCGGTAGTGGGGAGGCAGATACGCAGTATTTT

j_gene: TRBJ2-1
abundance: .
v_gene: TRBV9
d_gene: .
CDR3aa: CASSVGQTGGGYNEQFF
CDR3nt: TGTGCCAGCAGCGTAGGCCAAACAGGGGGGGGGTACAATGAGCAGTTCTTC

j_gene: TRBJ1-1
abundance: .
v_gene: TRBV28
d_gene: TRBD1
CDR3aa: CASSGPGQLNTEAFF
CDR3nt: TGTGCCAGCAGTGGCCCGGGACAGTTAAACACTGAAGCTTTCTTT

j_gene: TRBJ2-1
abundance: .
v_gene: TRBV9
d_gene: .
CDR3aa: CASGLGGSYNEQFF
CDR3nt: TGTGCCAGCGGATTAGGGGGCTCCTACAATGAGCAGTTCTTC

j_gene: TRBJ2-3
abundance: once
v_gene: TRBV28
d_gene: .
CDR3aa: CASSSRRGITDTQCF
CDR3nt: TGTGCCAGCAGTTCACGTAGGGGGATCACAGATACGCAGTGTTTT

j_gene: TRBJ1-5
abundance: few
v_gene: TRBV27
d_gene: TRBD1
CDR3aa: CASSYGTGGNQPQHF
CDR3nt: TGTGCCAGCAGTTATGGGACAGGGGGCAATCAGCCCCAGCATTTT

j_gene: TRBJ1-5
abundance: .
v_gene: TRBV4-3
d_gene: .
CDR3aa: CASSQDWQTNQPQHF
CDR3nt: TGCGCCAGCAGCCAAGATTGGCAGACTAATCAGCCCCAGCATTTT

j_gene: TRBJ2-7
abundance: .
v_gene: TRBV5-1
d_gene: TRBD2
CDR3aa: CASSPGLAATYEQYF
CDR3nt: TGCGCCAGCAGCCCGGGACTAGCGGCAACCTACGAGCAGTACTTC

j_gene: TRBJ1-1
abundance: few
v_gene: TRBV19
d_gene: .
CDR3aa: CASSSGTGGETEAFF
CDR3nt: TGTGCCAGTAGTTCTGGGACCGGAGGGGAAACTGAAGCTTTCTTT

j_gene: TRBJ2-3
abundance: .
v_gene: TRBV28
d_gene: .
CDR3aa: CASRWRGSGDTQYF
CDR3nt: TGTGCCAGCAGGTGGAGAGGGAGTGGTGATACGCAGTATTTT